Reported below is one T cell receptor beta chain. Its specificity is not known. Primed by a sample-barcoded 5' primer and a J-beta primer mix, a second PCR proceeded for 7 to 11 cycles. One entry per CDR3 protein, called by TCRdb with MiXCR from the 5' RACE reads. The sample lists 380,000 or so distinct CDR3 sequences, over 45% occurring once. The data were obtained in a study of blood T cells in healthy people across ages. Study-wide results and caveats: It was found that TCR beta diversity correlated strongly with the percentage of naive T cells. Among T cells, TCR beta diversity per million cells dropped roughly linearly as age rose. There were more naive CD4+ cells and higher diversity in long-lived donors than in aged donors.

The V gene's germline CDR1 is SNHLY and CDR2 FYNNEI. The junction had 20 bases not matched to a gene; V was cut back by 7 bases and J by 13 bases. This CDR3 is built from 15 residues. The study recruited healthy Caucasian donors from Russia who were aged about 6 to 95. The V call is TRBV2, the J call TRBJ2-5, with TRBD2 matching 8 bases. This TCR was recovered from a man aged 55 to 69 in good health. The source material was blood. The CDR3 DNA reads as TGTGCCAGCATGGCCGGCACTAGCGGTAAAAACATTCGGTACTTC. Translation: CASMAGTSGKNIRYF.